A single sample is the source of the 21 T cell receptor beta chains below, sequenced in a study of Graves' ophthalmopathy and Graves' hyperthyroidism. RNA transcripts were the source from which TCR beta CDR3 regions were amplified. The first round was an RT-PCR with HTBI primers, and the second round was a multiplex PCR. Each CDR3 protein gets one entry after TCRdb re-called the multiplex PCR reads with MiXCR. The sample yields about 220,000 distinct CDR3 sequences, 20% to 25% seen once. The sequenced sample consisted of peripheral blood. The receptor source for this set is a woman in her fifties or sixties with Graves' ophthalmopathy.

This clonotype showed up many times. V gene TRBV2 combines with J gene TRBJ2-5; 7 nucleotides agree with TRBD2. J was trimmed by 0 bases and V by 5 bases; bases with no gene match: 6. The CDR3 is 15 amino acids. The germline V gene has CDR1 SNHLY and CDR2 FYNNEI. Here the CDR3 reads CASSPPGLNQETQYF. The CDR3 DNA reads TGTGCCAGCAGTCCCCCGGGACTAAACCAAGAGACCCAGTACTTC.

This clonotype was seen at least ten times. This chain links TRBV11-2 with TRBJ2-7, with 9 bases matching TRBD2. This CDR3 comprises 13 residues. The germline V gene has CDR1 SGHAT and CDR2 FQNNGV. J gave up 3 bases and V 6 bases, and 3 bases lay outside the gene matches. The CDR3 DNA follows: TGTGCCAGCAGTCTTAGCGGGGGCTACGAGCAGTACTTC. Residues: CASSLSGGYEQYF.

This clonotype was recorded many times. V gene TRBV19 combines with J gene TRBJ2-7, with D possibly being TRBD1 or TRBD2 (6 bases each). Germline CDR1 reads LNHDA; CDR2 reads SQIVND (reference sequence). V was trimmed by 0 bases and J by 0 bases, leaving 9 bases between them. This CDR3 comprises 15 residues. CDR3 sequence: CASSIERGPSYEQYF. CDR3 nucleotide sequence: TGTGCCAGTAGTATAGAACGGGGGCCCTCCTACGAGCAGTACTTC.

The rearrangement uses TRBV2 and TRBJ1-1; D might be TRBD1 (6 bases). Trimming shortened V by 3 bases and J by 1 base, and 12 bases separated the two germline ends. The CDR3 extends over 15 amino acids. The germline gives CDR1 SNHLY, CDR2 FYNNEI. CDR3 amino acids: CASSDLGAENTEAFF. DNA for the CDR3: TGTGCCAGCAGTGACCTGGGGGCGGAGAACACTGAAGCTTTCTTT. Full variable domain (missing parts from reference TRBV2 and TRBJ1-1): EPEVTQTPSHQVTQMGQEVILRCVPISNHLYFYWYRQILGQKVEFLVSFYNNEISEKSEIFDDQFSVERPDGSNFTLKIRSTKLEDSAMYFCASSDLGAENTEAFFGQGTRLTVV.

The chain links TRBV28 to TRBJ2-7; D possibly corresponds to TRBD1 (7 bases). The CDR3 spans 16 residues. Looked up from germline, CDR1 is MDHEN and CDR2 is SYDVKM. Deletions cut 7 bases from V and 3 bases from J, with 22 bases between. In nucleotides, the CDR3 is TGTGCCAGCATCGACACGACAGGGTCGGGAGTCTACGAGCAGTACTTC. Protein: CASIDTTGSGVYEQYF.

This chain joins TRBV12-3 or TRBV12-4 and TRBJ1-5; D remains ambiguous. This CDR3 is built from 14 residues. Between the trimmed V and J ends, which lost 1 base and 4 bases, there was a span of 8 bases. The DNA of the CDR3 is TGTGCCAGCAGTTTAGTGGCCAGTAATCAGCCCCAGCATTTT. Amino acids: CASSLVASNQPQHF.

This clonotype occurred many times. V and J are TRBV2 and TRBJ1-2; D remains ambiguous. The CDR3 runs to 14 residues. The V end lost 7 bases, the J end lost 7 bases, and 19 bases lay between the germline ends. CDR1 and CDR2 (germline): SNHLY, FYNNEI. The CDR3 loop is CASKARGESIGYTF. Written as DNA, the CDR3 is TGTGCCAGCAAGGCTCGCGGAGAATCAATTGGCTACACCTTC.

A few counts support this clonotype. This sequence joins TRBV7-3 and TRBJ2-2; no clear D. Germline CDR1 and CDR2: SGHTA and FQGTGA. This CDR3 contains 13 residues. The V end was cut by 2 bases, the J end by 6 bases, with 7 bases between. CDR3 DNA: TGTGCCAGCAGCTTAGATGCCCCCGGGGAGCTGTTTTTT. It specifies CASSLDAPGELFF.

This clonotype was counted many times. V usage is TRBV28 and J usage is TRBJ2-5, with a weak D call TRBD1 (5 bases). CDR1 is MDHEN and CDR2 is SYDVKM in the germline V gene. Trimming shortened V by 2 bases and J by 2 bases, and 9 bases separated the two germline ends. This CDR3 is 14 amino acids long. The CDR3 DNA is TGTGCCAGCAGTTTAGGGGCGAAACAAGAGACCCAGTACTTC. Residues: CASSLGAKQETQYF.

This chain joins TRBV11-1 and TRBJ2-6; D may be TRBD2 (5 bases). Germline-derived CDR1 and CDR2 are SGHAT and FQDESV (reference sequence). V gave up 4 bases and J gave up 3 bases, with 13 bases separating them. There are 16 residues in the CDR3. The DNA for the CDR3 is TGTGCCAGCAGCTGGGCTCTGGGGAGTGGGGCCAACGTCCTGACTTTC. Translated, it gives CASSWALGSGANVLTF.

Concerning this clonotype: A read error may explain this, as a much larger clone is one base away. The J gene is TRBJ2-2, the V gene TRBV5-1; no clear D. Germline V gene data show CDR1 as SGHRS and CDR2 as YFSETQ. The CDR3 has 14 amino acids. The CDR3 nucleotides read TGCGCCAGCAGCTTGAATGCGAACGCCGGGGAGCTGTTTTTT. Protein: CASSLNANAGELFF.

This clonotype was counted at least ten times. The CDR3 bases are TGTGCCAGCAGTTTAAGTTTATGGGGAGTTGACAAAAACATTCAGTACTTC. Amino acid sequence: CASSLSLWGVDKNIQYF. The chain couples TRBV12-3 or TRBV12-4 to TRBJ2-4; tentatively, D is TRBD2 (5 bases). The CDR3 runs to 17 residues. The V end was cut by 2 bases, the J end by 3 bases, with 17 bases between.

This clonotype was counted at least ten times. The chain couples TRBV29-1 to TRBJ2-7, with D perhaps given as TRBD1 or TRBD2 (5 bases each). CDR3 length: 11 amino acids. V was clipped by 4 bases and J by 7 bases, with 11 bases between them. In germline, CDR1 is SQVTM, CDR2 ANQGSEA. CDR3 protein: CSVGGANEQYF. In DNA, the CDR3 is TGCAGCGTTGGAGGGGCCAATGAGCAGTACTTC.

The table lists this clonotype with many counts. The V gene is TRBV11-2, the J gene TRBJ2-7; no definite D call. Deletions cut 8 bases from V and 3 bases from J, with 11 bases between. CDR3 length: 12 residues. CDR1 is SGHAT, CDR2 FQNNGV, per germline. The CDR3: CASGRGNYEQYF. The CDR3 DNA is TGTGCCAGCGGAAGAGGAAACTACGAGCAGTACTTC.

This clonotype has ten or more counts. The V and J genes are TRBV6-1 and TRBJ2-2; D perhaps matches TRBD1 (8 bases). CDR1 and CDR2 (germline): MNHNS, SASEGT. The V gene lost 7 bases and the J gene lost 3 bases, with 12 bases spanning the gap. The CDR3 length is 14 residues. DNA of the CDR3: TGTGCCAGCAATACAGGGGGGGACACCGGGGAGCTGTTTTTT. Translated, it gives CASNTGGDTGELFF.

This clonotype was counted only a few times. The rearrangement links TRBV6-5 to TRBJ1-1, with D possibly being TRBD1 (5 bases). Germline-derived CDR1 and CDR2 are MNHEY and SVGAGI. Trimming took off 0 bases at V and 5 bases at J, with 13 bases between the two ends. The CDR3 covers 15 residues. In DNA, the CDR3 is TGTGCCAGCAGTTACTCGAGGTCTGGGGGGACTGAAGCTTTCTTT. This sequence encodes CASSYSRSGGTEAFF.

This clonotype was found many times. V usage is TRBV10-3 and J usage is TRBJ2-5, with 9 bases that match TRBD1. CDR1 and CDR2 from the germline V gene are ENHRY and SYGVKD. Losses at the gene ends were 0 bases for V and 4 bases for J; bases not matched to a gene: 3. CDR3 length equals 15 residues. CDR3 amino acids: CAISESTGGGETQYF. The CDR3 DNA is TGTGCCATCAGTGAGTCTACAGGGGGCGGAGAGACCCAGTACTTC.

This clonotype was seen only a few times. The CDR3: CASSLGGQHYEQYF. The CDR3 DNA reads TGTGCCAGCAGCTTGGGGGGACAACACTACGAGCAGTACTTC. V gene TRBV7-2 combines with J gene TRBJ2-7; TRBD1 or TRBD2 may be the D gene (6 bases each). V shed 3 bases and J shed 3 bases, with 12 bases lying between them. The CDR3 has 14 residues. The germline CDR1 and CDR2 sequences are SGHTA and FQGNSA.

This clonotype showed up many times. This chain joins TRBV7-9 and TRBJ2-5; weak D call: TRBD1 (6 bases). V was trimmed by 5 bases and J by 0 bases, leaving 10 bases between them. The CDR3 is made up of 14 amino acids. Germline assignment: CDR1 SEHNR and CDR2 FQNEAQ (reference sequence). CDR3 sequence reads: CASSPTGHQETQYF. The CDR3 region has the DNA TGTGCCAGCAGCCCGACAGGACACCAAGAGACCCAGTACTTC.

This chain joins TRBV4-2 and TRBJ1-1, with a weak D call TRBD1 (5 bases). V dropped 4 bases and J dropped 4 bases, with 16 bases sitting between them. The germline CDR1 and CDR2 sequences are LGHNA and YNFKEQ. CDR3 length: 15 amino acids. DNA of the CDR3: TGTGCCAGCAGCCCACAATTTGGGGGAAGCACTGAAGCTTTCTTT. Protein: CASSPQFGGSTEAFF.

This clonotype was picked up many times. The chain employs TRBV6-2 or TRBV6-3 and TRBJ2-7, with TRBD2 matching 7 bases. Unmatched junction bases numbered 7, after V lost 5 bases and J lost 6 bases. Germline assignment: CDR1 MNHEY and CDR2 SVGEGT. The CDR3 covers 13 residues. CDR3 region: CASSPGGSAEQYF. DNA for the CDR3: TGTGCCAGCAGTCCGGGGGGATCTGCCGAGCAGTACTTC.